The 24 T cell receptor beta chains below all came from one sample that was sequenced in a study of blood T cell repertoires in COVID-19. TCRdb's copy holds only in-frame clones and misses some; the assay was immunoSEQ multiplex PCR. Of 200,000 to 250,000 clones listed, 83% are singletons. The specimen was PBMCs or T cells enriched from blood (not recorded which). The receptors stem from a woman between 45 and 65 years old who had been exposed to COVID-19.

The J gene is TRBJ1-1, the V gene TRBV19; D unresolved. The germline V gene has CDR1 LNHDA and CDR2 SQIVND (reference sequence). Deletions cut 5 bases from V and 10 bases from J, with 17 bases between. The CDR3 extends over 13 amino acids. CDR3 region: CASSALSLRPAFF. CDR3 DNA sequence: TGTGCCAGTAGTGCATTGTCCCTGCGGCCAGCTTTCTTT.

This chain connects TRBV15 to TRBJ2-2; TRBD1 is a possible D gene (5 bases). CDR3 length: 13 amino acids. Germline CDR1 reads LNHNV; CDR2 reads YYDKDF (reference sequence). Trimming left V 0 bases short and J 6 bases short, with 5 bases between. The CDR3 nucleotides read TGTGCCACCAGCAGAGAAGGGGCCGGGGAGCTGTTTTTT. As protein: CATSREGAGELFF. The full variable domain, rest sourced from reference TRBV15 and TRBJ2-2, is DAMVIQNPRYQVTQFGKPVTLSCSQTLNHNVMYWYQQKSSQAPKLLFHYYDKDFNNEADTPDNFQSRRPNTSFCFLDIRSPGLGDTAMYLCATSREGAGELFFGEGSRLTVL.

The chain couples TRBV7-2 to TRBJ1-5, with D unclear. V was clipped by 8 bases and J by 1 base, with 12 bases between them. The length of the CDR3 is 14 residues. The germline CDR1 and CDR2 sequences are SGHTA and FQGNSA. As DNA, the CDR3 is TGTGCCAGCGGCAACCCCGGGAGCAATCAGCCCCAGCATTTT. The encoded protein is CASGNPGSNQPQHF.

This clone was counted a few times. V is TRBV24-1 and J is TRBJ1-5; no clear D. Between the trimmed V and J ends, which lost 5 bases and 3 bases, there was a span of 10 bases. CDR3 size: 14 residues. The germline gives CDR1 KGHDR, CDR2 SFDVKD. CDR3 sequence reads: CATSVGGHNQPQHF. In DNA form, the CDR3 reads TGTGCCACCAGTGTTGGAGGGCACAATCAGCCCCAGCATTTT.

The chain carries TRBV6-2 or TRBV6-3 and TRBJ1-2; possible D gene TRBD1, 6 bases. Trimming took 5 bases from V and 4 from J, leaving 23 bases between them. The CDR3 contains 17 residues. Per the germline V gene, CDR1 is MNHEY and CDR2 is SVGEGT. In DNA form, the CDR3 reads TGTGCCAGCAGTATTCGACAGGATTCCCTTCGGGGCTATGGCTACACCTTC. It specifies CASSIRQDSLRGYGYTF.

The rearrangement links TRBV29-1 to TRBJ1-1; 11 bases line up with TRBD1. The CDR3 has 15 residues. V dropped 7 bases and J dropped 2; count of bases not matched to a gene: 9. Germline-derived CDR1 and CDR2 are SQVTM and ANQGSEA. CDR3 nucleotide sequence: TGCAGCGCTGGCCCCGGGACAGGGGGTAACACTGAAGCTTTCTTT. This translates into CSAGPGTGGNTEAFF.

This chain connects TRBV6-5 to TRBJ1-2; unclear D gene. Germline-derived CDR1 and CDR2 are MNHEY and SVGAGI. Trimming pared 4 bases from V and 7 bases from J, leaving 13 bases between. This CDR3 is 13 amino acids long. In DNA, the CDR3 is TGTGCCAGCAGTTTCGACACTGCTATTGGCTACACCTTC. It encodes CASSFDTAIGYTF.

This clone was seen only once. This sequence joins TRBV5-1 and TRBJ2-3; D call uncertain. Germline values: CDR1 SGHRS, CDR2 YFSETQ. The CDR3 spans 14 residues. V dropped 0 bases and J dropped 3 bases, with 8 bases sitting between them. CDR3 coding DNA: TGCGCCAGCAGCTTGGACATCGGGACAGATACGCAGTATTTT. Translated: CASSLDIGTDTQYF.

This chain links TRBV20-1 with TRBJ1-1; D is possibly TRBD1 (6 bases). CDR1 and CDR2 from the germline V gene are DFQATT and SNEGSKA (reference sequence). There are 14 residues in the CDR3. V lost 3 bases, J lost 0 bases, and 11 bases lay in between. CDR3: CSASRGGMNTEAFF. CDR3 sequence (DNA): TGCAGTGCTAGTAGAGGGGGTATGAACACTGAAGCTTTCTTT.

CDR3 region: CASSSPDREGSYNEQFF. In nucleotides, the CDR3 is TGCGCCAGCAGCTCCCCTGACAGGGAAGGGTCCTACAATGAGCAGTTCTTC. The chain links TRBV5-1 to TRBJ2-1; TRBD1 matches 7 bases. J lost 1 base, V lost 3 bases, and 10 bases had no gene match. The CDR3 extends over 17 amino acids. In germline, CDR1 is SGHRS, CDR2 YFSETQ. The full variable domain, completed using reference TRBV5-1 and TRBJ2-1, is KAGVTQTPRYLIKTRGQQVTLSCSPISGHRSVSWYQQTPGQGLQFLFEYFSETQRNKGNFPGRFSGRQFSNSRSEMNVSTLELGDSALYLCASSSPDREGSYNEQFFGPGTRLTVL.

V and J are TRBV11-2 and TRBJ2-7; a possible D gene is TRBD2 (6 bases). V shed 5 bases and J shed 5 bases, with 16 bases lying between them. The V gene's germline CDR1 is SGHAT and CDR2 FQNNGV. This CDR3 spans 14 amino acids. The CDR3 region is CASSPRGSGDEQYF. The DNA of the CDR3 is TGTGCCAGCAGCCCGAGGGGATCGGGGGACGAGCAGTACTTC.

The rearrangement uses TRBV3-1 (or the pseudogene TRBV3-2) and TRBJ1-1, with D possibly TRBD1 on 5 matching bases. V was clipped by 3 bases and J by 1 base, with 12 bases between them. Germline assignment: CDR1 LGHDT and CDR2 YNNKEL (reference sequence). The length of the CDR3 is 15 residues. As DNA, the CDR3 is TGTGCCAGCAGCCACCTCGCCGGGGGGAACACTGAAGCTTTCTTT. Translation: CASSHLAGGNTEAFF.

The table lists this clone with a few counts. This sequence joins TRBV7-2 and TRBJ1-3; D possibly corresponds to TRBD1 (5 bases). This CDR3 spans 13 amino acids. Germline loops: CDR1 SGHTA, CDR2 FQGNSA. Between the trimmed V and J ends, which lost 8 bases and 9 bases, there was a span of 17 bases. The CDR3 nucleotides read TGTGCCAGCTCTCGGGGGGGTACAGCCACCATATATTTT. Translating gives CASSRGGTATIYF.

The chain couples TRBV29-1 to TRBJ1-3; D is ambiguous. From germline, CDR1 is SQVTM and CDR2 ANQGSEA. The germline V and J ends were trimmed by 4 bases and 1 base, with 11 bases remaining between them. This CDR3 is 14 amino acids long. The CDR3: CSVVGLGSGNTIYF. The CDR3 DNA reads TGCAGCGTTGTGGGCTTGGGTTCTGGAAACACCATATATTTT.

The chain uses TRBV10-3 and TRBJ2-2; 8 bases agree with TRBD1. Germline assignment: CDR1 ENHRY and CDR2 SYGVKD. CDR3 size: 15 residues. Losses at the gene ends were 4 bases for V and 2 bases for J; bases not matched to a gene: 3. Here the CDR3 DNA reads TGTGCCATCAGTGCGGGACAGGCTAACACCGGGGAGCTGTTTTTT. Protein sequence: CAISAGQANTGELFF.

The gene calls are TRBV10-3 and TRBJ1-2, with 10 bases identical to TRBD1. The trim removed 10 bases at V and 8 bases at J, leaving 7 bases unmatched. Germline-derived CDR1 and CDR2 are ENHRY and SYGVKD. The CDR3 extends over 12 amino acids. CDR3 residues: CATTGTGVGYTF. CDR3 in DNA: TGTGCCACGACCGGGACAGGGGTAGGCTACACCTTC.

The chain recombines TRBV3-1 (or the pseudogene TRBV3-2) with TRBJ1-1; D call uncertain. The CDR3 is 13 residues long. Trimming stripped 2 bases from V and 5 bases from J, with 9 bases between. The germline V gene has CDR1 LGHDT and CDR2 YNNKEL (reference sequence). The CDR3 DNA reads as TGTGCCAGCAGCCAAAACGCGGGGACTGAAGCTTTCTTT. Its protein is CASSQNAGTEAFF.

The chain recombines TRBV10-2 with TRBJ2-1; 15 nucleotides match TRBD2. The CDR3 sequence is 17 residues long. With V trimmed by 9 bases and J by 12 bases, 18 bases remained unmatched. The germline V gene encodes CDR1 WSHSY and CDR2 SAAADI. The CDR3 DNA follows: TGCGCCAGTAATGAGAGAGTCCCGGGACTAGCGGGGGGCGGGCAGTTCTTC. Its translation: CASNERVPGLAGGGQFF.

This clone was recorded at least ten times. The chain uses TRBV29-1 and TRBJ2-5; weak D call: TRBD1 (6 bases). In germline, CDR1 is SQVTM, CDR2 ANQGSEA. CDR3 size: 12 residues. V lost 3 bases, J lost 5 bases, and 10 bases lay in between. DNA for the CDR3: TGCAGCGTTGATGACCAGGGGGAGACCCAGTACTTC. Translation: CSVDDQGETQYF.

This clone occurred a few times. This chain joins TRBV7-9 and TRBJ1-1, with 12 bases lining up with TRBD1. The CDR3 contains 14 residues. The germline V gene has CDR1 SEHNR and CDR2 FQNEAQ (reference sequence). V was clipped by 4 bases and J by 8 bases; unmatched bases: 5. The CDR3, as DNA: TGTGCCAGCAGCTGGGGACAGGGGGCATCGGAAGCTTTCTTT. Its translation is CASSWGQGASEAFF.

This chain joins TRBV5-6 and TRBJ1-2, with D possibly matching TRBD1 (6 bases). V lost 7 bases and J lost 4, with 14 bases in between. The CDR3 contains 13 residues. Germline V gene sequence: CDR1 SGHDT, CDR2 YYEEEE. Written as DNA, the CDR3 is TGTGCCAGCTCCATTGGGGGCCCCTATGGCTACACCTTC. It encodes CASSIGGPYGYTF. Combining the CDR3 with reference TRBV5-6 and TRBJ1-2 gives the whole variable domain DAGVTQSPTHLIKTRGQQVTLRCSPKSGHDTVSWYQQALGQGPQFIFQYYEEEERQRGNFPDRFSGHQFPNYSSELNVNALLLGDSALYLCASSIGGPYGYTFGSGTRLTVV.

J is TRBJ1-2 and V is TRBV28, with unresolved D. The V gene lost 6 bases and the J gene lost 4 bases, with 9 bases spanning the gap. The V gene's germline CDR1 is MDHEN and CDR2 SYDVKM. The CDR3 extends over 12 amino acids. In nucleotides, the CDR3 is TGTGCCAGCAGGGTGGGAGTCTATGGCTACACCTTC. Amino acid sequence: CASRVGVYGYTF.

The chain couples TRBV11-3 to TRBJ1-5; no definite D call. V gave up 4 bases and J gave up 1 base, with 26 bases separating them. The CDR3 totals 20 residues. Germline values: CDR1 SGHNT, CDR2 YENEEA. In DNA, the CDR3 is TGTGCCAGCAGCTCACCTCCTCCAAAGGCGGGTGTAAAGAGCAATCAGCCCCAGCATTTT. Amino acid sequence: CASSSPPPKAGVKSNQPQHF.

This clone was observed at least ten times. This chain joins TRBV3-1 (or the pseudogene TRBV3-2) and TRBJ2-5; TRBD2 agrees at 7 bases. The length of the CDR3 is 17 residues. Trimming cost V 0 bases and J 7 bases; bases outside gene matches: 14. Germline-derived CDR1 and CDR2 are LGHDT and YNNKEL (reference sequence). The CDR3, as DNA: TGTGCCAGCAGCCAAGATTTAGCTAGCGGTTTTGTTTGGACCCAGTACTTC. Translated, it gives CASSQDLASGFVWTQYF.